This TCR beta chain was sequenced for a study of response to subunit inactivated influenza vaccine. Study-wide results and caveats: Authors suggested few new T cells are recruited by each seasonal influenza vaccination.

Deletions cut 5 bases from V and 8 bases from J, with 10 bases between. This CDR3 is 12 amino acids long. Looked up from germline, CDR1 is SGHVS and CDR2 is FNYEAQ. This clonotype was observed a few times. Its antigen is as yet unknown. TCRdb used MiXCR to reprocess the RT-PCR reads, holding one entry per CDR3 protein. Among 540,000 or so distinct CDR3 sequences, 13% were seen once, and the ten largest hold around 13%. This material consisted of PBMCs from blood, taken roughly 45 days after vaccination. This sequence originates from a man in his fifties or sixties who received an inactivated influenza vaccine. J is TRBJ2-1 and V is TRBV7-6, with D uncertain. CDR3 sequence: CASSPKVDEQFF. CDR3 bases: TGTGCCAGCAGCCCTAAGGTGGATGAGCAGTTCTTC.